The following is a T cell receptor (beta chain) sequence with its context. The target antigen is unknown. Each TRB cDNA library was prepared by 5' RACE (with UMI labels). Reprocessing the 5' RACE reads, TCRdb reports a single entry for every CDR3 protein and omits DNA. This table lists about 98,000 distinct CDR3 sequences. This sample was taken from a study of CXCR3-negative and CXCR3-positive naive CD8 T cells. Whole-study results and caveats: Similarly elevated diversity marked both naive subsets, with memory CD8+ cells showing far lower diversity. For CXCR3-positive naive cells, TRB CDR3s were more hydrophobic than those of CXCR3-negative naive cells. Naive subsets had comparable surface CD5; TCR strength was inferred from TRB CDR3 properties.

This CDR3 region has 17 residues. The sequenced material came from naive CXCR3+ CD8+ T cells from blood. As for subset: CD45RO-CCR7+CD27+CD95- naive CD8+ T cells expressing CXCR3 (TNR3+). The TCR originated in a human donor in good health. Some clones in this sample may be carry-over from other donors' samples. The rearrangement uses TRBV12-3 or TRBV12-4 and TRBJ2-1; the D call of TRBD2 rests on TCRdb alone, since no DNA is present to check it. CDR3 in amino acids: CASSLDLLASGINEQFF.